Presented here are 3 T cell receptor beta chains from one specimen sequenced in a study of cytomegalovirus exposure and HLA in healthy donors. Primers included in the PCR were 60 Vbeta and 13 Jbeta primers. Assay used: immunoSEQ multiplex PCR; TCRdb lists only in-frame clones, some missing. Of 300,000 or so clones listed, approximately 84% are singletons. Source material: PBMCs. The source is a woman between 40 and 50 years old in good health and CMV-seropositive.

The rearrangement uses TRBV28 and TRBJ1-5, with D hard to call. With 6 bases removed from V and 1 base from J, the gap between germline ends came to 10 bases. From germline, CDR1 is MDHEN and CDR2 SYDVKM. The CDR3 runs to 14 residues. CDR3 residues: CASRVGGSNQPQHF. Written as DNA, the CDR3 is TGTGCCAGCAGGGTAGGAGGGAGCAATCAGCCCCAGCATTTT.

The chain uses TRBV19 and TRBJ2-5; a weak D match, TRBD1 (6 bases). Trimming stripped 0 bases from V and 5 bases from J, with 10 bases between. The CDR3 covers 14 residues. Germline CDR1 and CDR2: LNHDA and SQIVND (reference sequence). CDR3 protein: CASSIDARGETQYF. The CDR3 DNA is TGTGCCAGTAGTATAGATGCCAGGGGCGAGACCCAGTACTTC.

The CDR3 region is CASRGSLYNEQFF. As DNA, the CDR3 is TGTGCCAGCCGCGGGAGCCTCTACAATGAGCAGTTCTTC. This chain connects TRBV6-5 to TRBJ2-1, with 7 bases matching TRBD2. The CDR3 contains 13 residues. From germline, CDR1 is MNHEY and CDR2 SVGAGI. The V gene end was trimmed by 8 bases and the J gene end by 3 bases; junction bases not matched to a gene: 4.